This T cell receptor (beta chain) comes out of a study of blood T cell repertoires in COVID-19. Study details: Italy, Spain and the United States were the sources of the convalescent and acute COVID-19 samples. Sources were T cells, B-cell-depleted T cells, or PBMCs; the material itself was cDNA or gDNA.

The method was immunoSEQ multiplex PCR; TCRdb's version includes in-frame clones alone and lacks a portion of them. The repertoire holds 310,000 or so clones, around 90% seen once, with 1% to 1.5% in the top ten. Trimming pared 5 bases from V and 7 bases from J, leaving 15 bases between. CDR3 length: 15 residues. CDR1 and CDR2 from the germline V gene are SGHTA and FQGNSA. This clonotype was sampled from a man in his 70s with acute or convalescent COVID-19. The sequenced sample consisted of peripheral blood. This rearrangement joins TRBV7-2 to TRBJ1-6; D not resolved. The CDR3 here is CASSSSWGGNSPLHF. The CDR3 DNA sequence: TGTGCCAGCAGCAGCTCCTGGGGAGGGAATTCACCCCTCCACTTT.